A selection of T cell receptor beta chains follows, all from one sample in a study of long-term antiretroviral therapy in people with HIV. The data were produced by immunoSEQ multiplex PCR, yet TCRdb's version contains in-frame clones alone and is incomplete. The profile shows fewer than 40,000 clones, 80% of them singletons. This sample comprised unsorted PBMCs, obtained 3.4 years after starting antiretroviral therapy. All receptors come from a man aged 30 to 39 with HIV. Each CDR3 is given with its conserved first and last residue. Fields, in order: CDR3 DNA, CDR3 protein, J gene, clone size, V gene, D gene. A D gene is named only where the DNA matches it firmly. Where a row states a size, it is once, few, many or the class of an expanded clone; other rows omit it.

CDR3nt: TGTGCCAGCAGTGGAGGGGGTTCAGATACGCAGTATTTT; CDR3aa: CASSGGGSDTQYF; j_gene: TRBJ2-3; abundance: .; v_gene: TRBV25-1; d_gene: .
CDR3nt: TGTGCCAGCAGTTACGCGGACAGGGGGCGTGAAAAACTGTTTTTT; CDR3aa: CASSYADRGREKLFF; j_gene: TRBJ1-4; abundance: .; v_gene: TRBV6-5; d_gene: TRBD1
CDR3nt: TGTGCCAGCAGTTCCACACAGGGGGCCGGGGAGCTGTTTTTT; CDR3aa: CASSSTQGAGELFF; j_gene: TRBJ2-2; abundance: few; v_gene: TRBV27; d_gene: TRBD1
CDR3nt: TGTGCCACCAGCAGAGGTGAGCCAGACAGCCTCCCCTACGAGCAGTACTTC; CDR3aa: CATSRGEPDSLPYEQYF; j_gene: TRBJ2-7; abundance: .; v_gene: TRBV15; d_gene: .
CDR3nt: TGTGCCAGCAGCCTCGGGACAGGGAGGTTGGCCGGGGAGCTGTTTTTT; CDR3aa: CASSLGTGRLAGELFF; j_gene: TRBJ2-2; abundance: .; v_gene: TRBV11-3; d_gene: TRBD1
CDR3nt: TGTGCCAGCAGTGTTGACAGACCAATGAAACCCTACTCTGGAAACACCATATATTTT; CDR3aa: CASSVDRPMKPYSGNTIYF; j_gene: TRBJ1-3; abundance: .; v_gene: TRBV2; d_gene: .
CDR3nt: TGTGCCAGCAGTTTATTCGGACAGGGGGCATCCTACGAGCAGTACTTC; CDR3aa: CASSLFGQGASYEQYF; j_gene: TRBJ2-7; abundance: .; v_gene: TRBV28; d_gene: TRBD1
CDR3nt: TGTGCCAGCAGCGAGACGGGCTACAGGGATCTCCGCTATGGCTACACCTTC; CDR3aa: CASSETGYRDLRYGYTF; j_gene: TRBJ1-2; abundance: .; v_gene: TRBV5-6; d_gene: .
CDR3nt: TGTGCCATCAGTGCGCCGGGACCCAGCTCGAACACTGAAGCTTTCTTT; CDR3aa: CAISAPGPSSNTEAFF; j_gene: TRBJ1-1; abundance: .; v_gene: TRBV10-3; d_gene: .
CDR3nt: TGTGCCAGCAGTTTGGACAGGGGTAATGAGCAGTTCTTC; CDR3aa: CASSLDRGNEQFF; j_gene: TRBJ2-1; abundance: .; v_gene: TRBV27; d_gene: TRBD1
CDR3nt: TGTGCCACCACTGACCACAGGGGGCGGAACGAGCAGTACTTC; CDR3aa: CATTDHRGRNEQYF; j_gene: TRBJ2-7; abundance: once; v_gene: TRBV27; d_gene: TRBD1
CDR3nt: TGCGCCAGCAGCCAAGACAAATCTGACTTTTACGAGCAGTACTTC; CDR3aa: CASSQDKSDFYEQYF; j_gene: TRBJ2-7; abundance: few; v_gene: TRBV4-3; d_gene: .
CDR3nt: TGTGCCAGCAGTTTATACGGCTACGAGCAGTACTTC; CDR3aa: CASSLYGYEQYF; j_gene: TRBJ2-7; abundance: few; v_gene: TRBV28; d_gene: .
CDR3nt: TGCGCCAGCAGCGTACAGGGGGGAAACACTGAAGCTTTCTTT; CDR3aa: CASSVQGGNTEAFF; j_gene: TRBJ1-1; abundance: .; v_gene: TRBV5-1; d_gene: TRBD1
CDR3nt: TGTGCCAGCAGCGGGACAGGGTCAGATACGCAGTATTTT; CDR3aa: CASSGTGSDTQYF; j_gene: TRBJ2-3; abundance: .; v_gene: TRBV2; d_gene: TRBD1
CDR3nt: TGTGCCAGCAAGGCGGATAGCTCCTACAATGAGCAGTTCTTC; CDR3aa: CASKADSSYNEQFF; j_gene: TRBJ2-1; abundance: .; v_gene: TRBV28; d_gene: .
CDR3nt: TGTGCCAGTAGTTCCGGCACAGATACGCAGTATTTT; CDR3aa: CASSSGTDTQYF; j_gene: TRBJ2-3; abundance: .; v_gene: TRBV19; d_gene: .
CDR3nt: TGTGCCAGCAGCCTGCACCCTGACACTGAAGCTTTCTTT; CDR3aa: CASSLHPDTEAFF; j_gene: TRBJ1-1; abundance: .; v_gene: TRBV7-3; d_gene: .
CDR3nt: TGTGCCAGCAGCTACTTTGGGGAGGGCGAGCAGTACTTC; CDR3aa: CASSYFGEGEQYF; j_gene: TRBJ2-7; abundance: once; v_gene: TRBV7-2; d_gene: TRBD2
CDR3nt: TGTGCCAGCAGTTACGGGGGAGACGACACTGAAGCTTTCTTT; CDR3aa: CASSYGGDDTEAFF; j_gene: TRBJ1-1; abundance: few; v_gene: TRBV6-6; d_gene: .
CDR3nt: TGTGCCAGCAGCGTAGACAGGGGTTCCTACGAGCAGTACTTC; CDR3aa: CASSVDRGSYEQYF; j_gene: TRBJ2-7; abundance: .; v_gene: TRBV9; d_gene: TRBD1
CDR3nt: TGTGCCAGCAGCATACGGGACGCTCCCGACCACGAGCAGTACTTC; CDR3aa: CASSIRDAPDHEQYF; j_gene: TRBJ2-7; abundance: .; v_gene: TRBV7-9; d_gene: .
CDR3nt: TGTGCCAGCAGCTCCCTCACGGGGGCCTTCTACTACGAGCAGTACTTC; CDR3aa: CASSSLTGAFYYEQYF; j_gene: TRBJ2-7; abundance: .; v_gene: TRBV11-2; d_gene: .
CDR3nt: TGTGCCTGGACAGGGACGGGTCACACCGGGGAGCTGTTTTTT; CDR3aa: CAWTGTGHTGELFF; j_gene: TRBJ2-2; abundance: .; v_gene: TRBV30; d_gene: .
CDR3nt: TGTGCCATCAGTGTGGGCTACGAGCAGTACTTC; CDR3aa: CAISVGYEQYF; j_gene: TRBJ2-7; abundance: few; v_gene: TRBV10-3; d_gene: .
CDR3nt: TGTGCCAGCAGCTTAGCGCCCCTTAGGATTCCGAATTTC; CDR3aa: CASSLAPLRIPNF; j_gene: TRBJ1-2; abundance: .; v_gene: TRBV7-8; d_gene: .
CDR3nt: TGTGCCAGCAGTGAAATGGGTGGGACAGGGAGCGAGCAGTACTTC; CDR3aa: CASSEMGGTGSEQYF; j_gene: TRBJ2-7; abundance: .; v_gene: TRBV6-1; d_gene: TRBD1
CDR3nt: TGTGCCAGCAGCTTAGCGTTGGGCGGGTCCTACAATGAGCAGTTCTTC; CDR3aa: CASSLALGGSYNEQFF; j_gene: TRBJ2-1; abundance: .; v_gene: TRBV11-2; d_gene: .
CDR3nt: TGTGCCAGCAGTTTACATAGCACAGATACGCAGTATTTT; CDR3aa: CASSLHSTDTQYF; j_gene: TRBJ2-3; abundance: .; v_gene: TRBV27; d_gene: .
CDR3nt: TGTGCCAGCAGTGACCTCCCTGGAAACACCATATATTTT; CDR3aa: CASSDLPGNTIYF; j_gene: TRBJ1-3; abundance: once; v_gene: TRBV28; d_gene: .
CDR3nt: TGTGCCAGCAGCTTAGTTCGTGGCGGGGAGCTGTTTTTT; CDR3aa: CASSLVRGGELFF; j_gene: TRBJ2-2; abundance: .; v_gene: TRBV7-2; d_gene: .
CDR3nt: TGCGCCAGCTCCAAGGTAGGTTCCCCAAACCAAGAGACCCAGTACTTC; CDR3aa: CASSKVGSPNQETQYF; j_gene: TRBJ2-5; abundance: .; v_gene: TRBV5-1; d_gene: .
CDR3nt: TGTGCCAGCAGTACAGCGGGCACTGAAGCTTTCTTT; CDR3aa: CASSTAGTEAFF; j_gene: TRBJ1-1; abundance: .; v_gene: TRBV28; d_gene: .
CDR3nt: TGCGCCAGCAGCTTGTTTCTTGAGCAGTTCTTC; CDR3aa: CASSLFLEQFF; j_gene: TRBJ2-1; abundance: .; v_gene: TRBV5-1; d_gene: .
CDR3nt: TGTGCCAGTGAGCATGGCGGGAGGGCCAGGTCCCACAATGAGCAGTTCTTC; CDR3aa: CASEHGGRARSHNEQFF; j_gene: TRBJ2-1; abundance: .; v_gene: TRBV19; d_gene: TRBD2
CDR3nt: TGTGCCAGCAGCTCCCGGGGGGGCGTGAACACTGAAGCTTTCTTT; CDR3aa: CASSSRGGVNTEAFF; j_gene: TRBJ1-1; abundance: .; v_gene: TRBV9; d_gene: .
CDR3nt: TGTGCCAGCAGCAGCGCTCGGGGCCCCGGGGGCTACACCTTC; CDR3aa: CASSSARGPGGYTF; j_gene: TRBJ1-2; abundance: .; v_gene: TRBV9; d_gene: .
CDR3nt: TGCGCCAGCAGCCAAGATCCAAGCGGGGCGTACAATGAGCAGTTCTTC; CDR3aa: CASSQDPSGAYNEQFF; j_gene: TRBJ2-1; abundance: .; v_gene: TRBV4-1; d_gene: TRBD2
CDR3nt: TGCGCCAGCAGCCAAGATTCAACGGCAGCTGAAGCTTTCTTT; CDR3aa: CASSQDSTAAEAFF; j_gene: TRBJ1-1; abundance: few; v_gene: TRBV4-1; d_gene: .
CDR3nt: TGCGCCAGCAGCTTGACAGGGAGAGGGCTGAACACTGAAGCTTTCTTT; CDR3aa: CASSLTGRGLNTEAFF; j_gene: TRBJ1-1; abundance: .; v_gene: TRBV5-1; d_gene: .
CDR3nt: TGTGCCAGCAGCTTAGTGAGCGGGGCCCTCTACGAGCAGTACTTC; CDR3aa: CASSLVSGALYEQYF; j_gene: TRBJ2-7; abundance: few; v_gene: TRBV7-2; d_gene: TRBD2
CDR3nt: TGTGCCTGGAGTGCAACCGTACTGCAGACCACCATATATTTT; CDR3aa: CAWSATVLQTTIYF; j_gene: TRBJ1-3; abundance: .; v_gene: TRBV30; d_gene: .
CDR3nt: TGCGCCAGCAGCTTGGTACCGGGCACAGATACGCAGTATTTT; CDR3aa: CASSLVPGTDTQYF; j_gene: TRBJ2-3; abundance: .; v_gene: TRBV5-1; d_gene: .
CDR3nt: TGTGCCAGCAGCTTAGATACCTACGAGCAGTACTTC; CDR3aa: CASSLDTYEQYF; j_gene: TRBJ2-7; abundance: .; v_gene: TRBV5-4; d_gene: .
CDR3nt: TGTGCCAGTAGTATGGAGCTATATAGCAATCAGCCCCAGCATTTT; CDR3aa: CASSMELYSNQPQHF; j_gene: TRBJ1-5; abundance: .; v_gene: TRBV19; d_gene: .
CDR3nt: TGTGCCAGCAGCGCGCGGACAGGGGAGAGGGCTAACTATGGCTACACCTTC; CDR3aa: CASSARTGERANYGYTF; j_gene: TRBJ1-2; abundance: .; v_gene: TRBV9; d_gene: TRBD1
CDR3nt: TGTGCCAGCAGTTTTTCCGGGGCCAACGTCCTGACTTTC; CDR3aa: CASSFSGANVLTF; j_gene: TRBJ2-6; abundance: .; v_gene: TRBV27; d_gene: .
CDR3nt: TGTGCCAGTGCCCGGAGGGGGAGAACCTACGAGCAGTACTTC; CDR3aa: CASARRGRTYEQYF; j_gene: TRBJ2-7; abundance: once; v_gene: TRBV19; d_gene: .
CDR3nt: TGTGCCAGCAGCTTAAATCCGGGGGCGCCCTCCTACGAGCAGTACTTC; CDR3aa: CASSLNPGAPSYEQYF; j_gene: TRBJ2-7; abundance: .; v_gene: TRBV7-2; d_gene: .